Listed below are T cell receptor beta chains from one sample, sequenced in a study of cytomegalovirus exposure and HLA in healthy donors. Profiling relied on immunoSEQ multiplex PCR, and the TCRdb table lists in-frame clones only, not all of them. The data show 150,000 to 250,000 clones, 75% to 85% seen once. Source material: PBMCs. These receptors were taken from a woman aged 25 to 39 in good health and CMV-seropositive. Both conserved end residues are part of each CDR3. The order of the fields is D gene, J gene, V gene, clone size, CDR3 length, CDR3 protein, CDR3 DNA. D genes are given only for firm matches. Expanded clones are given a class, and other clones once, few, many or no size at all.

-	TRBJ1-2	TRBV30	-	12	CAWSFRGFGYTF	TGTGCCTGGAGTTTCAGGGGTTTTGGCTACACCTTC
TRBD1	TRBJ1-1	TRBV5-1	-	14	CASSQTGGVTEAFF	TGCGCCAGCAGCCAGACAGGGGGGGTCACTGAAGCTTTCTTT
TRBD1	TRBJ1-5	TRBV27	-	14	CASSDDRVDQPQHF	TGTGCCAGCAGTGATGACAGGGTCGATCAGCCCCAGCATTTT
TRBD2	TRBJ2-1	TRBV11-3	-	15	CASSLVAGGLNEQFF	TGTGCCAGCAGCTTAGTTGCGGGAGGGTTGAATGAGCAGTTCTTC
TRBD2	TRBJ2-7	TRBV7-8	-	19	CASSPPLAGGYDESVEQYF	TGTGCCAGCAGCCCGCCCCTAGCGGGAGGGTATGACGAGTCAGTCGAGCAGTACTTC
-	TRBJ1-4	TRBV27	few	15	CASSLWGDTNEKLFF	TGTGCCAGCAGTTTATGGGGAGACACTAATGAAAAACTGTTTTTT
-	TRBJ1-5	TRBV10-3	-	16	CAISESSSISNQPQHF	TGTGCCATCAGTGAGTCCTCGAGTATCAGCAATCAGCCCCAGCATTTT
TRBD2	TRBJ2-7	TRBV5-1	few	14	CASSLMTSGDEQYF	TGCGCCAGCAGCTTGATGACTAGCGGAGACGAGCAGTACTTC
-	TRBJ1-2	TRBV28	-	15	CASSLLAGQGGGYTF	TGTGCCAGCAGTTTGTTAGCTGGGCAGGGTGGTGGCTACACCTTC
TRBD2	TRBJ2-3	TRBV30	-	16	CAWSVRAGGSTDTQYF	TGTGCCTGGAGTGTACGGGCGGGAGGTAGCACAGATACGCAGTATTTT
TRBD1	TRBJ1-1	TRBV27	-	16	CASRPNTDRDKTEAFF	TGTGCCAGCAGGCCCAATACGGACAGGGATAAGACTGAAGCTTTCTTT
TRBD2	TRBJ2-5	TRBV29-1	-	14	CSVVPSGSRGTQYF	TGCAGCGTTGTGCCCAGCGGGAGTAGGGGGACCCAGTACTTC
TRBD1	TRBJ1-2	TRBV28	-	14	CASSPRDRLVRYTF	TGTGCCAGCAGCCCTCGGGACAGACTGGTACGCTACACCTTC
TRBD2	TRBJ2-4	TRBV2	-	14	CASSVAGVRDIQYF	TGTGCCAGCAGTGTGGCGGGAGTAAGGGACATTCAGTACTTC
-	TRBJ1-5	TRBV28	-	14	CASAGFSNHQPQHF	TGTGCCAGCGCCGGGTTTTCAAATCATCAGCCCCAGCATTTT
-	TRBJ2-3	TRBV19	-	16	CASRGYAPRDTDTQYF	TGTGCCAGTAGGGGTTACGCTCCCCGGGACACAGATACGCAGTATTTT
TRBD2	TRBJ2-1	TRBV29-1	-	15	CSVVSRAGVGDEQFF	TGCAGCGTTGTCTCGCGAGCGGGAGTCGGCGATGAGCAGTTCTTC
TRBD1	TRBJ1-2	TRBV4-1	-	21	CASSQPAQMKPGQDNNYGYTF	TGCGCCAGCAGCCAACCTGCTCAAATGAAACCGGGACAGGACAATAACTATGGCTACACCTTC
-	TRBJ2-1	TRBV20-1	-	11	CSARDAREQFF	TGCAGTGCTAGAGATGCGCGTGAGCAGTTCTTC
-	TRBJ2-6	TRBV19	-	19	CASSNYQDSYRSGANVLTF	TGTGCCAGTAGTAATTACCAGGACAGCTACCGCTCTGGGGCCAACGTCCTGACTTTC
TRBD2	TRBJ2-7	TRBV18	-	15	CASSPGGEGTSEQYF	TGTGCCAGCTCACCAGGGGGGGAAGGAACTTCCGAGCAGTACTTC
-	TRBJ1-4	TRBV7-9	-	14	CASRHAGRGEKLFF	TGTGCCAGCAGACACGCGGGAAGAGGAGAAAAACTGTTTTTT
-	TRBJ2-7	TRBV7-9	-	13	CASSSGNLYEQYF	TGTGCCAGCAGTTCCGGGAACCTCTACGAGCAGTACTTC
TRBD1	TRBJ1-5	TRBV28	-	15	CASSETGVGNQPQHF	TGTGCCAGCAGTGAAACAGGGGTAGGGAATCAGCCCCAGCATTTT
-	TRBJ1-5	TRBV2	-	14	CASSEFGRNQPQHF	TGTGCCAGCAGTGAGTTCGGTCGGAATCAGCCCCAGCATTTT
-	TRBJ1-2	TRBV6-1	-	14	CASSDSYSFYGYTF	TGTGCCAGCAGTGATTCATACAGTTTTTATGGCTACACCTTC
TRBD1	TRBJ2-5	TRBV18	once	16	CASSRRTGGLGETQYF	TGTGCCAGCTCCCGGAGGACAGGGGGCTTGGGGGAGACCCAGTACTTC
-	TRBJ1-2	TRBV20-1	-	11	CSAGANYGYTF	TGCAGTGCCGGGGCTAACTATGGCTACACCTTC
-	TRBJ2-1	TRBV7-9	-	14	CASSFHMAGNEQFF	TGTGCCAGCAGCTTCCACATGGCCGGGAATGAGCAGTTCTTC
-	TRBJ2-1	TRBV12-5	-	12	CASVVFGNEQFF	TGTGCTAGTGTCGTTTTCGGCAATGAGCAGTTCTTC
TRBD2	TRBJ2-1	TRBV27	-	16	CASSLSGLAGAYEQFF	TGTGCCAGCAGTTTATCGGGACTAGCGGGTGCATATGAGCAGTTCTTC
TRBD1	TRBJ1-2	TRBV20-1	-	11	CSAATGAGYTF	TGCAGTGCTGCGACAGGGGCCGGCTACACCTTC
-	TRBJ1-5	TRBV11-2	-	13	CASSLEANQPQHF	TGTGCCAGCAGCTTAGAGGCCAATCAGCCCCAGCATTTT
TRBD2	TRBJ2-1	TRBV11-2	-	15	CASSLEAGAYNEQFF	TGTGCCAGCAGCTTAGAGGCGGGAGCCTACAATGAGCAGTTCTTC
TRBD1	TRBJ2-7	TRBV6-5	-	14	CASSSHQQGQEQYF	TGTGCCAGCAGTTCCCATCAACAGGGGCAAGAGCAGTACTTC
-	TRBJ2-7	TRBV27	-	14	CASSIGSPGWEQYF	TGTGCCAGCAGTATCGGGAGCCCTGGGTGGGAGCAGTACTTC